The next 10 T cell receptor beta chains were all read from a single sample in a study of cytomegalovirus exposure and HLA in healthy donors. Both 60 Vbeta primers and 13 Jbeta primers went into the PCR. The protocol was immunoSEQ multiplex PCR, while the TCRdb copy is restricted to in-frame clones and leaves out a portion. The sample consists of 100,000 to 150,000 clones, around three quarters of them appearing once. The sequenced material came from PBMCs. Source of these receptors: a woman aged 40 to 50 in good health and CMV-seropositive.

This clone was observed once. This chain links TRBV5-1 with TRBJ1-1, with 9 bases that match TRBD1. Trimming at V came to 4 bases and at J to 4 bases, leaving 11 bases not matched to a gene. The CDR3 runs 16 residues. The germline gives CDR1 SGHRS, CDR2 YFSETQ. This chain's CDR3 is CASSKIAQGAGTEAFF. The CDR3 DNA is TGCGCCAGCAGCAAGATAGCACAGGGGGCCGGCACTGAAGCTTTCTTT. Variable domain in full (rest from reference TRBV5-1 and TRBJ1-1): KAGVTQTPRYLIKTRGQQVTLSCSPISGHRSVSWYQQTPGQGLQFLFEYFSETQRNKGNFPGRFSGRQFSNSRSEMNVSTLELGDSALYLCASSKIAQGAGTEAFFGQGTRLTVV.

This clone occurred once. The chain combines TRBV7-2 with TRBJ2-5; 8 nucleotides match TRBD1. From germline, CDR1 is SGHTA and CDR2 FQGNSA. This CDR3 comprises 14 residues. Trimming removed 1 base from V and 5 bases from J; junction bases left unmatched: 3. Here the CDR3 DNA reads TGTGCCAGCAGCTTAGACAGGGGGTCGGAGACCCAGTACTTC. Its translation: CASSLDRGSETQYF.

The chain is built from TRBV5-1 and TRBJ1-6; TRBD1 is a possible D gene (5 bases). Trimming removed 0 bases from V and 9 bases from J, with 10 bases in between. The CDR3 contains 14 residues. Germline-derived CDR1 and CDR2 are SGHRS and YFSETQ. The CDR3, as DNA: TGCGCCAGCAGCTTGGAAGGTCAGGGTTCACCCCTCCACTTT. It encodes CASSLEGQGSPLHF.

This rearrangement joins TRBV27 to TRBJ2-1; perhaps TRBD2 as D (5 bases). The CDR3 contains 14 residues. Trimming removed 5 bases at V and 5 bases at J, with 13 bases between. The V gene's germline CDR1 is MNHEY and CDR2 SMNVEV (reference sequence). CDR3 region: CASSPARTHNEQFF. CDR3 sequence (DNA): TGTGCCAGCAGTCCCGCCCGGACTCACAATGAGCAGTTCTTC.

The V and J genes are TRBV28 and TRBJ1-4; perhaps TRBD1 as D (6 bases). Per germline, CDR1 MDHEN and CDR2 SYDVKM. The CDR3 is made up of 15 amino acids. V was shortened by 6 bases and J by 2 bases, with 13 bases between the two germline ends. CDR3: CASSPAGATNEKLFF. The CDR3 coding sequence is TGTGCCAGCAGCCCTGCGGGGGCGACTAATGAAAAACTGTTTTTT.

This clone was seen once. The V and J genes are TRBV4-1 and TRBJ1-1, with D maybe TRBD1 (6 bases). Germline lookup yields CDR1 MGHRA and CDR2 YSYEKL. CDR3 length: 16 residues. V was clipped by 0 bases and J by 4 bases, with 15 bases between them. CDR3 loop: CASSQEGRGPGTEAFF. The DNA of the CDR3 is TGCGCCAGCAGCCAAGAAGGGCGGGGGCCGGGCACTGAAGCTTTCTTT.

CDR3 DNA sequence: TGCGCCAGCAGCCAAGTGACAGCCAACACTGAAGCTTTCTTT. Its translation is CASSQVTANTEAFF. The chain is built from TRBV4-1 and TRBJ1-1; tentative D call: TRBD1 (5 bases). There are 14 residues in the CDR3. CDR1 and CDR2 (germline): MGHRA, YSYEKL. The V end lost 1 base, the J end lost 2 bases, and 8 bases lay between the germline ends.

The CDR3 nucleotides are TGTGCCAGCAGTTTAGCCTGGCAGGGCCAGCCCCAGCATTTT. Translating gives CASSLAWQGQPQHF. The chain has TRBV28 and TRBJ1-5, with D perhaps matching TRBD1 (5 bases). The CDR3 is 14 residues long. V lost 2 bases to trimming and J lost 7 bases, with 12 bases between them. Germline values: CDR1 MDHEN, CDR2 SYDVKM.

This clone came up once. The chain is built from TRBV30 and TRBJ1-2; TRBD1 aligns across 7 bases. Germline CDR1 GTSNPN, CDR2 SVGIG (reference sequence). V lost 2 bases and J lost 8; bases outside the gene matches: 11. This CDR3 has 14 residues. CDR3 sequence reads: CAWSHPDRVRGYTF. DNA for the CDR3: TGTGCCTGGAGTCACCCCGACAGGGTCCGCGGCTACACCTTC.

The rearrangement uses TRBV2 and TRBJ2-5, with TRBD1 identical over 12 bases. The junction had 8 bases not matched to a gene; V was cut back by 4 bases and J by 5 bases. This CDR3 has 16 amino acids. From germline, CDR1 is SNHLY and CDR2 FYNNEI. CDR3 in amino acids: CASSAGQGALIETQYF. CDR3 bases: TGTGCCAGCAGTGCGGGACAGGGGGCTTTGATCGAGACCCAGTACTTC.